A selection of T cell receptor beta chains follows, all from one sample in a study of Graves' ophthalmopathy and Graves' hyperthyroidism. TCRdb re-derived calls from the multiplex PCR reads in MiXCR, one entry per CDR3 protein. The sample lists approximately 210,000 distinct CDR3 sequences, 25% to 30% occurring once. The material sequenced was peripheral blood. Source of these receptors: a man aged 45-60 years with Graves' ophthalmopathy. Both conserved end residues are part of each CDR3. Each record gives: clone size, D gene, V gene, J gene, CDR3 DNA, CDR3 protein. The D gene is left open where the match is weak. Rows give clone size only sometimes, using once, few, many, or a class for an expanded clone.

many,NA,TRBV20-1,TRBJ2-5,TGCAGTGCTAGAGAACCGAGCGGTGTTGGAGAGACCCAGTACTTC,CSAREPSGVGETQYF
few,NA,TRBV6-2/TRBV6-3,TRBJ1-1,TGTGCCAGCAGTTACGGGAGACAGGCCCTGAACACTGAAGCTTTCTTT,CASSYGRQALNTEAFF
many,NA,TRBV2,TRBJ2-4,TGTGCCAGCCTGTATGGAATCATTCAGTACTTC,CASLYGIIQYF
many,TRBD2,TRBV6-5,TRBJ2-5,TGTGCCAGCAGTTCAGGACTAGCGGGAGTTGGGGAGACCCAGTACTTC,CASSSGLAGVGETQYF
once,NA,TRBV6-1,TRBJ2-7,TGTGCCAGCAGGATCGGCCTCAAAGGGGACGAGCAGTACTTC,CASRIGLKGDEQYF
few,TRBD2,TRBV6-1,TRBJ2-5,TGTGCCAGTACATTAGCGGGAGCGGTGAGACGAGAGACCCAGTACTTC,CASTLAGAVRRETQYF
many,TRBD1,TRBV6-1,TRBJ1-6,TGTGCCAGCAGTGACCCTAGGAAGGGGGCCTTTTCACCCCTCCACTTT,CASSDPRKGAFSPLHF
NA,TRBD1,TRBV6-1,TRBJ2-5,TGTGCCAGCGAGGACAGGGGGCTATGGGAGACCCAGTACTTC,CASEDRGLWETQYF
many,NA,TRBV4-1,TRBJ1-1,TGCGCCAGCAGCCTACAGGACCAGGCCAACACTGAAGCTTTCTTT,CASSLQDQANTEAFF
many,TRBD1,TRBV5-1,TRBJ2-7,TGCGCCAGCAGTCTGGCGGACAGGGGGAGCGAGCAGTACTTC,CASSLADRGSEQYF
many,TRBD1,TRBV9,TRBJ2-6,TGTGCCAGCAGCGGGACAGGGGCCGGGGCCAACGTCCTGACTTTC,CASSGTGAGANVLTF
many,NA,TRBV19,TRBJ1-2,TGTGCCAGTAGTATTGGAGGGGCAGAGGATGGCTACACCTTC,CASSIGGAEDGYTF
once,NA,TRBV7-2,TRBJ1-5,TGTGCCAGCAGCTCGGACGGAAACAATCAGCCCCAGCATTTT,CASSSDGNNQPQHF
many,NA,TRBV10-3,TRBJ2-5,TGTGCCATCAGTGAGTCTGGGGCAGGGAGAGAGACCCAGTACTTC,CAISESGAGRETQYF
NA,NA,TRBV6-2/TRBV6-3,TRBJ1-3,TGTGCCAGCAGTTATTTTGGGTCTGGAAACACCATATATTTT,CASSYFGSGNTIYF
many,NA,TRBV14,TRBJ2-5,TGTGCCAGCAGCCAGGTATTGGGGGGCCAAGAGACCCAGTACTTC,CASSQVLGGQETQYF
many,NA,TRBV7-9,TRBJ2-5,TGTGCCAGCAGCTTATGGGGAGAAGAGACCCAGTACTTC,CASSLWGEETQYF
NA,NA,TRBV20-1,TRBJ2-7,TGCAGTGCTGCCCGGGGGGCGGGCGAGCAGTACTTC,CSAARGAGEQYF
once,NA,TRBV6-2/TRBV6-3,TRBJ2-7,TGTGCCAGCAGCCACCGGGACAATTTTTTTGTCTACGAGCAGTACTTC,CASSHRDNFFVYEQYF
many,NA,TRBV12-5,TRBJ2-7,TGTGCTAGTGGTTCCCCGGGTCTCTCCTACGAGCAGTACTTC,CASGSPGLSYEQYF
NA,TRBD1,TRBV12-3/TRBV12-4,TRBJ1-5,TGTGCCAGCAGGAAAACAGGGGATCAGCCCCAGCATTTT,CASRKTGDQPQHF
many,NA,TRBV5-1,TRBJ2-7,TGCGCCAGCGGCTTGGGCGGGACACCACAGCAGTACTTC,CASGLGGTPQQYF
many,NA,TRBV7-9,TRBJ2-7,TGTGGCGTTGGGGGTCCTGCTTCATTCTCCTACGAGCAGTACTTC,CGVGGPASFSYEQYF
NA,NA,TRBV6-5,TRBJ1-2,TGTGCCAGCAGTTACTCCATATATACAGAGTACTATGGCTACACCTTC,CASSYSIYTEYYGYTF
NA,NA,TRBV20-1,TRBJ2-5,TGCAGTGCTAGTTGGTCACAAGAGACCCAGTACTTC,CSASWSQETQYF
once,NA,TRBV28,TRBJ2-7,TGTGCCAGCAGAGGATTGATGCCCTACGAGCAGTACTTC,CASRGLMPYEQYF
many,TRBD2,TRBV4-1,TRBJ2-5,TGCGCCAGCAGCCAAGATACTAGCGGAAGCCAAGAGACCCAGTACTTC,CASSQDTSGSQETQYF
many,NA,TRBV28,TRBJ2-5,TGTGCCAGCAGTTTCGGACTGAGCGAGACCCAGTACTTC,CASSFGLSETQYF
many,NA,TRBV28,TRBJ1-2,TGTGCCAGCAGCCCCCCCCCCGGGGCGGGGGAATATGGCTACACCTTC,CASSPPPGAGEYGYTF
many,NA,TRBV28,TRBJ2-4,TGTGCCAGCAGTCCCAGTGTTACGAACATTCAGTACTTC,CASSPSVTNIQYF
many,TRBD2,TRBV7-2,TRBJ2-7,TGTGCCAGCAGCGGGACTAGCGGGAGACTCTACGAGCAGTACTTC,CASSGTSGRLYEQYF
many,NA,TRBV12-3/TRBV12-4,TRBJ2-2,TGTGCCAGCAGTCAAATCGGGCTCAAAAACACCGGGGAGCTGTTTTTT,CASSQIGLKNTGELFF
many,NA,TRBV27,TRBJ1-5,TGTGCCAGCAGTTTCAGGGCGCATCAGCCCCAGCATTTT,CASSFRAHQPQHF
NA,NA,TRBV6-5,TRBJ2-5,TGTGCCAGCAGTTACAGGGGCCGAGGAGGGGAGACCCAGTACTTC,CASSYRGRGGETQYF
NA,NA,TRBV7-3,TRBJ2-7,TGTGCCAGCAGCTTAAATTCAGACGAGCAGTACTTC,CASSLNSDEQYF
many,NA,TRBV7-2,TRBJ1-2,TGTGCCAGCAGCTTACCGCCCACAAGACTTAACTATGGCTACACCTTC,CASSLPPTRLNYGYTF
many,NA,TRBV18,TRBJ1-2,TGTGCCAGCTCACCTGACAACAACTATGGCTACACCTTC,CASSPDNNYGYTF
many,NA,TRBV6-2/TRBV6-3,TRBJ2-7,TGTGCCAGCGGACCTAGAGTCTACGAGCAGTACTTC,CASGPRVYEQYF
many,NA,TRBV7-2,TRBJ2-5,TGTGCCAGCAGCTTAGTGGACCAAGAGACCCAGTACTTC,CASSLVDQETQYF
NA,NA,TRBV11-2,TRBJ1-2,TGTGCCAGCCACTCTCGTGGGGGCAAGGGGAACTATGGCTACACCTTC,CASHSRGGKGNYGYTF
many,TRBD1,TRBV6-2/TRBV6-3,TRBJ1-5,TGTGCCAGCAGGCAGACAGGGGGCAATCAGCCCCAGCATTTT,CASRQTGGNQPQHF
many,TRBD1,TRBV6-2/TRBV6-3,TRBJ2-5,TGTGCCAGCAGTTACTCGACGTCGCCACAGGGGGCGGATTTCCAAGAGACCCAGTACTTC,CASSYSTSPQGADFQETQYF
NA,NA,TRBV28,TRBJ2-7,TGTGCCAGCAGTAGAATGCACGAGCAGTACTTC,CASSRMHEQYF